This entry lists 19 T cell receptor beta chains sequenced from one sample in a study of cytomegalovirus exposure and HLA in healthy donors (dated by TCRdb to 2015 to 2018). Receptors were amplified or captured by the immunoSEQ multiplex PCR assay. The multiplex PCR relied on a mix of 60 forward primers for TCR Vbeta segments and 13 reverse primers for TCR Jbeta segments. The table was pulled from immuneACCESS by TCRdb, which kept in-frame rearrangements only. Such tables lose some clones; where checked, under half of the loss comes from unresolved V genes, and the rest has no known cause. The table held for this sample gives about 77,000 clones. Roughly an eighth of the sample comes from the top ten. The sample comprised PBMCs. Receptors were obtained from a man between 50 and 59 years old in good health and CMV-seropositive.

The rearrangement uses TRBV7-9 and TRBJ2-5, with D perhaps matching TRBD2 (5 bases). Germline loops: CDR1 SEHNR, CDR2 FQNEAQ (reference sequence). The CDR3 totals 14 residues. The V end was cut by 2 bases, the J end by 4 bases, with 11 bases between. The CDR3 region is CASSLKDRGETQYF. In DNA, the CDR3 is TGTGCCAGCAGCTTAAAAGATCGGGGAGAGACCCAGTACTTC.

The chain joins TRBV7-3 to TRBJ2-5; possible D gene TRBD1, 6 bases. Germline loops: CDR1 SGHTA, CDR2 FQGTGA. V dropped 5 bases and J dropped 1 base, with 8 bases sitting between them. This CDR3 region has 13 residues. CDR3 in DNA: TGTGCCAGCAGCGAAGGGGGCCAAGAGACCCAGTACTTC. Translated, it gives CASSEGGQETQYF.

The gene calls are TRBV10-2 and TRBJ2-7; 10 nucleotides match TRBD1. Germline V gene data show CDR1 as WSHSY and CDR2 as SAAADI. CDR3 length: 15 residues. V was pared by 3 bases and J by 3 bases, with 5 bases of the junction left unmatched. CDR3 DNA: TGCGCCAGCAGTGACTGGACAGGGGGATTCTACGAGCAGTACTTC. This sequence encodes CASSDWTGGFYEQYF.

This chain connects TRBV18 to TRBJ2-1; D gene unclear. From germline, CDR1 is KGHSH and CDR2 LQKENI. This CDR3 region has 12 residues. V was clipped by 3 bases and J by 8 bases, with 8 bases between them. The DNA for the CDR3 is TGTGCCAGCTCACCGTATATCCATGAGCAGTTCTTC. Translated: CASSPYIHEQFF. Filled out from reference TRBV18 and TRBJ2-1, the complete variable domain reads NAGVMQNPRHLVRRRGQEARLRCSPMKGHSHVYWYRQLPEEGLKFMVYLQKENIIDESGMPKERFSAEFPKEGPSILRIQQVVRGDSAAYFCASSPYIHEQFFGPGTRLTVL.

The chain combines TRBV2 with TRBJ1-6; 9 bases match TRBD1. The CDR3 is made up of 14 amino acids. CDR1 and CDR2 from the germline V gene are SNHLY and FYNNEI. V gave up 4 bases and J gave up 10 bases; unmatched junction bases: 5. CDR3 loop: CASSVGTGPSPLHF. The CDR3 DNA follows: TGTGCCAGCAGTGTAGGGACAGGGCCCTCACCCCTCCACTTT.

The rearrangement uses TRBV6-1 and TRBJ1-1, with TRBD1 matching over 12 bases. CDR1 is MNHNS and CDR2 is SASEGT in the germline V gene. V shed 8 bases, J shed 4 bases, and the junction held 5 bases outside the gene matches. The CDR3 sequence is 14 residues long. The CDR3 reads CASYGTGGRTEAFF. Here the CDR3 DNA reads TGTGCCAGCTACGGGACAGGGGGCCGCACTGAAGCTTTCTTT.

Details on this clone: The junction does not match germline at one end; this may be a read error. The V and J genes are TRBV4-2 and TRBJ2-2; 8 nucleotides align to TRBD2. Looked up from germline, CDR1 is LGHNA and CDR2 is YNFKEQ. The CDR3 loop spans 18 amino acids. Here the CDR3 reads CASSQPFRGTSNNGELFF. As DNA, the CDR3 is TGTGCCAGCAGCCAACCCTTTAGAGGGACTAGTAACAACGGGGAGCTGTTTTTT.

CDR3 loop: CASSLRTSGSPDTQYF. CDR3 in DNA: TGTGCCAGCAGCTTAAGGACTAGCGGATCGCCAGATACGCAGTATTTT. The chain links TRBV7-6 to TRBJ2-3, with 10 positions matching TRBD2. V dropped 2 bases and J dropped 4; count of bases not matched to a gene: 6. CDR1 is SGHVS, CDR2 FNYEAQ, per germline. The CDR3 contains 16 residues.

V gene TRBV18 combines with J gene TRBJ2-1, with 7 bases lining up with TRBD1. Germline V CDR1 and CDR2: KGHSH, LQKENI. This CDR3 has 16 amino acids. V trimming: 3 bases; J trimming: 6 bases; junction bases outside the gene matches: 11. The CDR3 region has the DNA TGTGCCAGCTCACCCCCGGGACAGTCTTACCCCAATGAGCAGTTCTTC. Protein: CASSPPGQSYPNEQFF.

The chain uses TRBV6-6 and TRBJ1-2; D possibly corresponds to TRBD1 (5 bases). Germline CDR1 and CDR2: MNHNY and SVGAGI (reference sequence). V lost 4 bases and J 7 bases, leaving 16 bases between the germline ends. This CDR3 has 14 residues. In DNA, the CDR3 is TGTGCCAGCAGTTCCGCTGCAGGGATCCCTGGCTACACCTTC. Its translation: CASSSAAGIPGYTF.

CDR3 sequence: CATSRDRGSIYGYTF. The DNA for the CDR3 is TGTGCCACCAGCAGAGATCGAGGATCCATCTATGGCTACACCTTC. The rearrangement uses TRBV15 and TRBJ1-2; D is ambiguous. Germline values: CDR1 LNHNV, CDR2 YYDKDF (reference sequence). V was shortened by 0 bases and J by 4 bases, with 12 bases between the two germline ends. The CDR3 is 15 residues long.

The rearrangement links TRBV18 to TRBJ1-3; 8 nucleotides match TRBD1. Germline values: CDR1 KGHSH, CDR2 LQKENI. The CDR3 sequence is 18 residues long. The V and J ends lost 3 bases and 4 bases, in that order; junction bases with no gene match: 14. CDR3 in DNA: TGTGCCAGCTCACCTATCCAAGCAACAGGGGGGAGAGGAAACACCATATATTTT. Translating gives CASSPIQATGGRGNTIYF.

The rearrangement links TRBV5-1 to TRBJ1-1, with 11 bases fitting TRBD1. The J segment lost 4 bases and the V segment lost 4 bases, leaving 3 bases of the junction unmatched. The CDR3 runs to 14 residues. The germline V gene has CDR1 SGHRS and CDR2 YFSETQ. As DNA, the CDR3 is TGCGCCAGCAGCCGGGGGACAGGGGGCACTGAAGCTTTCTTT. This gives the protein CASSRGTGGTEAFF.

The chain combines TRBV7-9 with TRBJ2-7; 7 bases are shared with TRBD2. The V segment lost 0 bases and the J segment 5 bases; nucleotides outside the gene matches: 10. Germline V gene lookup returns CDR1 SEHNR and CDR2 FQNEAQ (reference sequence). The CDR3 runs 16 residues. The CDR3 loop reads CASSLASGLGGHEQYF. The CDR3 region has the DNA TGTGCCAGCAGCTTAGCAAGCGGACTAGGAGGGCACGAGCAGTACTTC.

J is TRBJ1-1 and V is TRBV15; a possible D gene is TRBD1 (5 bases). V shed 0 bases and J shed 5 bases, with 10 bases lying between them. The CDR3 runs to 14 residues. CDR1 and CDR2 (germline): LNHNV, YYDKDF (reference sequence). Written as DNA, the CDR3 is TGTGCCACCAGCAGAGATCGGGGGAGGACTGAAGCTTTCTTT. Translating it yields CATSRDRGRTEAFF. Looking up the rest from reference TRBV15 and TRBJ1-1 gives the full variable domain: DAMVIQNPRYQVTQFGKPVTLSCSQTLNHNVMYWYQQKSSQAPKLLFHYYDKDFNNEADTPDNFQSRRPNTSFCFLDIRSPGLGDTAMYLCATSRDRGRTEAFFGQGTRLTVV.

CDR3 bases: TGTGCCAGCAGCTTAAACTTTTATGGCTACACCTTC. Its translation is CASSLNFYGYTF. The V gene is TRBV7-2, the J gene TRBJ1-2; D not certain. CDR3 length: 12 amino acids. The germline V gene has CDR1 SGHTA and CDR2 FQGNSA. The V end was cut by 2 bases, the J end by 5 bases, with 6 bases between.

The chain carries TRBV5-1 and TRBJ1-1, with D possibly matching TRBD1 (5 bases). CDR1 SGHRS and CDR2 YFSETQ come from the germline V gene. The V and J ends lost 3 bases and 1 base respectively, with 16 bases between them. This CDR3 spans 16 amino acids. The CDR3 sequence: CASSSSGGRGNTEAFF. The DNA of the CDR3 is TGCGCCAGCAGCTCATCGGGAGGGAGGGGGAACACTGAAGCTTTCTTT.

V is TRBV4-1 and J is TRBJ2-5; 9 nucleotides align to TRBD1. The J call may not be correct, given that the DNA end is closer to TRBJ2-7. The germline CDR1 and CDR2 sequences are MGHRA and YSYEKL. This CDR3 region has 13 residues. CDR3 protein: CASSVRTGDEQYF. The CDR3 coding sequence is TGCGCCAGCAGCGTCCGGACAGGGGACGAGCAGTACTTC.

The chain recombines TRBV5-1 with TRBJ2-7; tentatively, D is TRBD2 (6 bases). Trimming removed 1 base from V and 3 bases from J, with 17 bases in between. The CDR3 runs 16 residues. Germline V gives CDR1 SGHRS, CDR2 YFSETQ. CDR3 amino acids: CASSLTPGLQDYEQYF. The CDR3 region has the DNA TGCGCCAGCAGCTTGACCCCGGGACTTCAAGACTACGAGCAGTACTTC. The full variable domain, in which reference TRBV5-1 and TRBJ2-7 provide the parts outside the CDR3, is KAGVTQTPRYLIKTRGQQVTLSCSPISGHRSVSWYQQTPGQGLQFLFEYFSETQRNKGNFPGRFSGRQFSNSRSEMNVSTLELGDSALYLCASSLTPGLQDYEQYFGPGTRLTVT.